A selection of T cell receptor beta chains follows, all from one sample in a study of T cells in Graves' hyperthyroidism and ophthalmopathy. TCRdb re-called the multiplex PCR reads through MiXCR, storing one row per CDR3 protein. Of roughly 630,000 distinct CDR3 sequences in the sample, 15% to 18% were seen once. Sequencing was performed on blood. The receptors shown here come from a woman under 40 with Graves' hyperthyroidism. The CDR3 runs from the conserved cysteine through the conserved F or W.

J: TRBJ1-1
V: TRBV19
CDR3: CARSRSGSIANTEAFF

J: TRBJ1-6
V: TRBV6-1
CDR3: CASRRDTGSPLHF

J: TRBJ2-7
V: TRBV2
CDR3: CASSEMASESYEQYF

J: TRBJ2-3
V: TRBV6-1
CDR3: CASSSPVAGGPDTQYF

J: TRBJ2-1
V: TRBV7-9
CDR3: CASSGGHNEQFF

J: TRBJ2-1
V: TRBV20-1
CDR3: CSALLGLDNEQFF

J: TRBJ2-3
V: TRBV7-9
CDR3: CASTSGQGTDTQYF

J: TRBJ1-2
V: TRBV2
CDR3: CASTTAQGDYGYTF

J: TRBJ2-5
V: TRBV18
CDR3: CASSPNPSRDSGDQYF

J: TRBJ2-3
V: TRBV27
CDR3: CASTPGGMNTQYF

J: TRBJ2-2
V: TRBV27
CDR3: CASSRTGVVSSGELLF

J: TRBJ1-5
V: TRBV3-1
CDR3: CASGGAGGNQPQHF

J: TRBJ2-7
V: TRBV6-1
CDR3: CASRPGTSGSYPEYEQYF

J: TRBJ2-1
V: TRBV3-1
CDR3: CASSHGGGDNEQFF

J: TRBJ1-1
V: TRBV6-1
CDR3: CASSGTPNTEAFF

J: TRBJ1-2
V: TRBV6-1
CDR3: CASSIWEGYTF